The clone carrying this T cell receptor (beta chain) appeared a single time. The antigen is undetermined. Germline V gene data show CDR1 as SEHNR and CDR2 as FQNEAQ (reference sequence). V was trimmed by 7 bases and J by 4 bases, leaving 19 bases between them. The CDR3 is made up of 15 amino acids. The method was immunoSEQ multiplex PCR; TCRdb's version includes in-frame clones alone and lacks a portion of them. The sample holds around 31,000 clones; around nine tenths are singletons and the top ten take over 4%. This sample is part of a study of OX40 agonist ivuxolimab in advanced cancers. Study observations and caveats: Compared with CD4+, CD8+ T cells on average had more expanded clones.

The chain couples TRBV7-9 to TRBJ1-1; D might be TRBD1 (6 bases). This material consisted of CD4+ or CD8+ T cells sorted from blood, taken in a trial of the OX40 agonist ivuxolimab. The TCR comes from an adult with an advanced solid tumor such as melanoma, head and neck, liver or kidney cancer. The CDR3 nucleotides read TGTGCCAGCACCGACCCGGAGGGGGGGCGCACTGAAGCTTTCTTT. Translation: CASTDPEGGRTEAFF. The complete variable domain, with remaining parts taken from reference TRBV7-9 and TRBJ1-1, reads DTGVSQNPRHKITKRGQNVTFRCDPISEHNRLYWYRQTLGQGPEFLTYFQNEAQLEKSRLLSDRFSAERPKGSFSTLEIQRTEQGDSAMYLCASTDPEGGRTEAFFGQGTRLTVV.